One and the same sample provided the 16 T cell receptor beta chains below, sequenced in a study of T-cell reconstitution after alpha-beta-depleted transplantation in children. The authors prepared the TCRbeta library with unique molecular identifiers. MiXCR, run by TCRdb on the PCR reads, gives a single entry per CDR3 protein. Of over 90,000 distinct CDR3 sequences in the sample, about 6.8% were seen once. The input for sequencing was PBMCs, taken before TCRalphabeta/CD19-depleted stem cell transplant. Every receptor here comes from a boy aged 2-9 years with acute lymphoblastic leukemia, due to receive a stem cell transplant.

This clonotype occurred many times. This chain uses TRBV7-9 with TRBJ1-5; D may be TRBD1 (6 bases). This CDR3 has 14 residues. Between the trimmed V and J ends, which lost 1 base and 4 bases, there was a span of 8 bases. CDR1 is SEHNR, CDR2 FQNEAQ, per germline (reference sequence). The CDR3 DNA sequence: TGTGCCAGCAGCTTAGGGACAGCGAATCAGCCCCAGCATTTT. Its translation: CASSLGTANQPQHF. Looking up the rest from reference TRBV7-9 and TRBJ1-5 gives the full variable domain: DTGVSQNPRHKITKRGQNVTFRCDPISEHNRLYWYRQTLGQGPEFLTYFQNEAQLEKSRLLSDRFSAERPKGSFSTLEIQRTEQGDSAMYLCASSLGTANQPQHFGDGTRLSIL.

This clonotype has ten or more counts. The J gene is TRBJ1-4, the V gene TRBV7-2, with D maybe TRBD1 (5 bases). Germline CDR1 and CDR2: SGHTA and FQGNSA. The CDR3 runs to 14 residues. The V gene lost 5 bases and the J gene lost 4 bases, with 11 bases spanning the gap. The CDR3: CASSPTANNEKLFF. DNA of the CDR3: TGTGCCAGCAGCCCGACAGCGAATAATGAAAAACTGTTTTTT.

This clonotype was seen repeatedly, ten times or more. This rearrangement joins TRBV12-3 or TRBV12-4 to TRBJ1-6; TRBD1 agrees at 8 bases. The CDR3 covers 18 residues. V gave up 4 bases and J gave up 3 bases; unmatched junction bases: 11. The CDR3 DNA reads as TGTGCCAGCAGTTCTCCCAACCGACAGGGGAGCTATAATTCACCCCTCCACTTT. This gives the protein CASSSPNRQGSYNSPLHF.

Many counts were recorded for this clonotype. The rearrangement uses TRBV21-1 and TRBJ1-1; the table's TRBD1 call for D was not verified on the DNA. TRBV21-1 is a pseudogene locus. This CDR3 is built from 17 residues. CDR3 protein: CASSSKRMGQGLTEAFF. The CDR3 DNA reads as TGTGCCAGCAGCTCCAAGAGGATGGGACAGGGGCTCACTGAAGCTTTCTTT.

The gene calls are TRBV27 and TRBJ2-5, with 11 bases lining up with TRBD1. The CDR3 covers 17 residues. Per the germline V gene, CDR1 is MNHEY and CDR2 is SMNVEV (reference sequence). V lost 5 bases and J lost 5; bases outside the gene matches: 13. In nucleotides, the CDR3 is TGTGCCAGCAGTGCCTTCCCGGACAGGGGGCGCTTTGAGACCCAGTACTTC. Residues: CASSAFPDRGRFETQYF.

This clonotype was counted many times. The J gene is TRBJ1-1, the V gene TRBV9, with TRBD1 identical over 7 bases. The germline gives CDR1 SGDLS, CDR2 YYNGEE. The V and J ends lost 2 bases and 9 bases, in that order; junction bases with no gene match: 7. The CDR3 spans 13 residues. CDR3 loop: CASSVVGDSQAFF. CDR3 DNA: TGTGCCAGCAGCGTCGTGGGGGACAGCCAAGCTTTCTTT.

In its sample, this clonotype was seen a few times. The chain has TRBV4-1 and TRBJ2-7; 8 positions agree with TRBD2. V was pared by 6 bases and J by 0 bases, with 10 bases of the junction left unmatched. Germline CDR1 and CDR2: MGHRA and YSYEKL. This CDR3 comprises 16 residues. CDR3 in amino acids: CASSTPGGASSYEQYF. The CDR3 DNA is TGCGCCAGCAGTACCCCCGGGGGGGCGAGCTCCTACGAGCAGTACTTC.

This clonotype was recorded many times. V usage is TRBV20-1 and J usage is TRBJ2-4; D possibly corresponds to TRBD1 (6 bases). The V and J ends lost 8 bases and 5 bases respectively, with 19 bases between them. This CDR3 is 14 amino acids long. From germline, CDR1 is DFQATT and CDR2 SNEGSKA (reference sequence). CDR3 nucleotides: TGCAGTTCTCTACCCACAGGGTCCCAAAACATTCAGTACTTC. Translation gives CSSLPTGSQNIQYF.

The chain recombines TRBV6-2 or TRBV6-3 with TRBJ1-2; D possibly corresponds to TRBD1 (5 bases). The germline V gene has CDR1 MNHEY and CDR2 SVGEGT. CDR3 length equals 14 residues. V gave up 6 bases and J gave up 8 bases, with 19 bases separating them. The CDR3 nucleotides read TGTGCCAGCAGCCCTACCCGGCAGGGTGGAGGCTACACCTTC. Translation gives CASSPTRQGGGYTF.

This clonotype showed up many times. The rearrangement uses TRBV12-3 or TRBV12-4 and TRBJ2-1, with 10 bases aligning to TRBD2. The J segment lost 9 bases and the V segment lost 3 bases, leaving 2 bases of the junction unmatched. The CDR3 extends over 13 amino acids. The CDR3 protein is CASSFKRGGEQFF. The CDR3 DNA is TGTGCCAGCAGTTTTAAGCGGGGGGGTGAGCAGTTCTTC.

Remarks on this clonotype: This clone may be a read error of a much larger clone one base away. Because it lacks the conserved phenylalanine or tryptophan at the end, this CDR3 is likely a read error. The V call is TRBV4-3, the J call TRBJ2-3; maybe TRBD1 (6 bases). Looked up from germline, CDR1 is LGHNA and CDR2 is YSLEER. With 4 bases removed from V and 2 bases from J, the gap between germline ends came to 13 bases. The CDR3 has 15 residues. The CDR3 spells CASSRGHQHTDTQYC. As DNA, the CDR3 is TGCGCCAGCAGCCGGGGACACCAGCACACAGATACGCAGTATTGT.

This clonotype was counted ten times or more. V and J are TRBV7-2 and TRBJ1-6, with TRBD1 identical over 7 bases. The germline CDR1 and CDR2 sequences are SGHTA and FQGNSA. V shed 5 bases and J 8 bases; nucleotides not matched to a gene: 6. This CDR3 has 14 amino acids. CDR3 region: CASSPDRVYSPLHF. CDR3 DNA sequence: TGTGCCAGCAGCCCCGACAGGGTTTATTCACCCCTCCACTTT.

The chain carries TRBV20-1 and TRBJ1-2, with TRBD1 matching over 9 bases. V lost 0 bases to trimming and J lost 4 bases; unmatched junction nucleotides: 6. The germline gives CDR1 DFQATT, CDR2 SNEGSKA (reference sequence). The CDR3 runs to 15 residues. The CDR3 is CSARDGDRDLYGYTF. For the CDR3, the DNA is TGCAGTGCTAGAGATGGGGACAGGGATCTCTATGGCTACACCTTC.

This clonotype was counted at least ten times. V usage is TRBV4-2 and J usage is TRBJ2-5, with D tentatively TRBD2 (5 bases). Germline values: CDR1 LGHNA, CDR2 YNFKEQ. This CDR3 spans 14 amino acids. V gave up 2 bases and J gave up 5 bases, with 12 bases separating them. CDR3 DNA sequence: TGTGCCAGCAGCCAAAAAGAAGGCGGGGAGACCCAGTACTTC. Translation: CASSQKEGGETQYF.

This clonotype was detected a few times. The V call is TRBV4-1, the J call TRBJ2-3, with 7 nucleotides matching TRBD2. The CDR3 sequence is 17 residues long. Looked up from germline, CDR1 is MGHRA and CDR2 is YSYEKL. The ends lost 4 bases at V and 2 bases at J; junction bases unmatched: 12. CDR3: CASSPALGGGTTDTQYF. CDR3 bases: TGCGCCAGCAGCCCTGCTCTGGGCGGGGGTACCACAGATACGCAGTATTTT.

This clonotype was counted a few times. This chain joins TRBV12-3 or TRBV12-4 and TRBJ2-2; D uncertain. The V end was cut by 3 bases, the J end by 1 base, with 6 bases between. The CDR3 runs 14 residues. The CDR3 nucleotides are TGTGCCAGCAGTTTGCCACTGAACACCGGGGAGCTGTTTTTT. This translates into CASSLPLNTGELFF.